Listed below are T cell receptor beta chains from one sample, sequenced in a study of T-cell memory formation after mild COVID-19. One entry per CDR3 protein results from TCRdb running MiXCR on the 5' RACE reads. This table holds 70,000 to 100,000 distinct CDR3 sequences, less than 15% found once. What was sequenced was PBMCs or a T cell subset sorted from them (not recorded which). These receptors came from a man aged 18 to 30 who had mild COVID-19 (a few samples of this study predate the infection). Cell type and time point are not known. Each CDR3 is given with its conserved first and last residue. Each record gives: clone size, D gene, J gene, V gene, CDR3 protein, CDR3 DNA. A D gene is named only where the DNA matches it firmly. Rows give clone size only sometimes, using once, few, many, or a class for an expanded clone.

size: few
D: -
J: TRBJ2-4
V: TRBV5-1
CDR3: CASRRAASHLDIQYF
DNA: TGCGCCAGCAGACGAGCGGCAAGCCATCTTGACATTCAGTACTTC

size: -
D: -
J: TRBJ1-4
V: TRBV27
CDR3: CASSLSLDSRLFF
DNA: TGTGCCAGCAGTTTATCGCTGGATTCGCGACTGTTTTTT

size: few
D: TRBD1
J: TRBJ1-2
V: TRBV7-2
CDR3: CASSLAGTGVSFGYTF
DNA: TGTGCCAGCAGCTTGGCCGGGACAGGGGTTTCGTTCGGCTACACCTTC

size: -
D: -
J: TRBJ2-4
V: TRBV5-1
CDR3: CASSTDSEKNIQYF
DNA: TGCGCCAGCAGCACGGACAGCGAAAAAAACATTCAGTACTTC

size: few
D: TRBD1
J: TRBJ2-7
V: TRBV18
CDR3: CASSGDREFEQYF
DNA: TGTGCCAGCTCCGGGGACAGGGAGTTCGAGCAGTACTTC

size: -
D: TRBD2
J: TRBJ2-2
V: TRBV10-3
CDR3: CAIPALGLAGPNTGELFF
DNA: TGTGCCATCCCCGCCTTGGGACTAGCGGGGCCGAACACCGGGGAGCTGTTTTTT

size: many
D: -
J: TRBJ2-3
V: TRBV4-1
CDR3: CASSQTPHTDTQYF
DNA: TGCGCCAGCAGCCAGACCCCCCACACAGATACGCAGTATTTT

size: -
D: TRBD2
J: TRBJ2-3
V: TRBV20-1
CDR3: CSAPSGGALANTQYF
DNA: TGCAGTGCTCCCTCGGGAGGGGCCCTAGCAAATACGCAGTATTTT

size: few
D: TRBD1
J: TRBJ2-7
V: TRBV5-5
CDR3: CASSWRGTGPLEQYF
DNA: TGTGCCAGCAGCTGGAGAGGGACAGGTCCCCTCGAGCAGTACTTC

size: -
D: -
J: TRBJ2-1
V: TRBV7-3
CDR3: CASSSDIGDEQFF
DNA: TGTGCCAGCAGCTCGGACATTGGGGATGAGCAGTTCTTC

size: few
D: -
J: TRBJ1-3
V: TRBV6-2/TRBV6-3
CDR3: CASSYSSGTIYF
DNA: TGTGCCAGCAGTTACTCGTCGGGGACCATATATTTT

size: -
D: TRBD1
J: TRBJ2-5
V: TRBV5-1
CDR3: CASSLASGGETQYF
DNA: TGCGCCAGCAGCTTGGCTTCAGGGGGAGAGACCCAGTACTTC

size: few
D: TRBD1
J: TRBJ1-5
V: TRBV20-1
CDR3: CSARTGTGLQPQHF
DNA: TGCAGTGCTAGGACGGGGACAGGGCTTCAGCCCCAGCATTTT

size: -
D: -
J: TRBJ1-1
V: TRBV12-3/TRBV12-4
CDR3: CASRGWVAFF
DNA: TGTGCCAGCAGGGGGTGGGTCGCTTTCTTT

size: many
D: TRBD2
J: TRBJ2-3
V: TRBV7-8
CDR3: CASSTLTSGGTDTQYF
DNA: TGTGCCAGCAGCACACTGACTAGCGGGGGGACAGATACGCAGTATTTT

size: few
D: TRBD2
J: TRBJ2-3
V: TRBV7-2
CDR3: CASTYSGGIGDTQYF
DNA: TGTGCCAGCACCTACTCCGGGGGGATAGGTGATACGCAGTATTTT

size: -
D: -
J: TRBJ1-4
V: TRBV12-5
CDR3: CASGLGAVRNEKLFF
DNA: TGTGCTAGTGGTTTGGGAGCTGTTAGGAATGAAAAACTGTTTTTT

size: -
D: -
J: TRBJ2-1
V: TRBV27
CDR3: CASGPLYRYNEQFF
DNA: TGTGCCAGCGGCCCACTGTACCGCTACAATGAGCAGTTCTTC

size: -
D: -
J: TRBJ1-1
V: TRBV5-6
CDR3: CASSFPHRARNTEAFF
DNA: TGTGCCAGCAGCTTCCCCCACAGGGCCCGGAACACTGAAGCTTTCTTT

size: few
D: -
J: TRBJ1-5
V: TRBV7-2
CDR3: CASSLALMWNQPQHF
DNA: TGTGCCAGCAGCTTAGCGTTAATGTGGAATCAGCCCCAGCATTTT

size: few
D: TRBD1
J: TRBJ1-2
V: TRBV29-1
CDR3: CSVGEQGIYGYTF
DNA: TGCAGCGTGGGGGAACAGGGGATTTATGGCTACACCTTC

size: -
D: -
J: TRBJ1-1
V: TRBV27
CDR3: CASSWAPNTEAFF
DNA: TGTGCCAGCAGTTGGGCCCCGAACACTGAAGCTTTCTTT

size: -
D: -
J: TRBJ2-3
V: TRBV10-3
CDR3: CAIRDRTESTDTQYF
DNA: TGTGCCATCAGGGATAGGACAGAGAGCACAGATACGCAGTATTTT

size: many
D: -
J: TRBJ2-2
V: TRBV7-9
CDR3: CASSLTGTQNTGELFF
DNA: TGTGCCAGCAGCCTCACCGGGACACAAAACACCGGGGAGCTGTTTTTT

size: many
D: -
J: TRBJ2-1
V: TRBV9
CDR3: CASSLGGSYNEQFF
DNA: TGTGCCAGCAGCCTGGGGGGCTCCTACAATGAGCAGTTCTTC